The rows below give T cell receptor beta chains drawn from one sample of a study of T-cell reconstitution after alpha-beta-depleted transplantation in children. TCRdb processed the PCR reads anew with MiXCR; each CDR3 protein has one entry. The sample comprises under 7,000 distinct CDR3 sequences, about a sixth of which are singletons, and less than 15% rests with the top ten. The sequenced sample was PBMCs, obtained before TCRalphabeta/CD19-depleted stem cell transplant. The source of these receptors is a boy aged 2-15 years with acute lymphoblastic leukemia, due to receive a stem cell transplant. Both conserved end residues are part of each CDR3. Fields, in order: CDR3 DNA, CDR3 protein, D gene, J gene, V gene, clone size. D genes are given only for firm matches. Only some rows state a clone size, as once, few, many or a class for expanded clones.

CDR3nt: TGTGCCAGCAGCCCAGGACGGATCCCTGGGGCCAACGTCCTGACTTTC; CDR3aa: CASSPGRIPGANVLTF; d_gene: .; j_gene: TRBJ2-6; v_gene: TRBV7-3; abundance: many
CDR3nt: TGTGCCAGCAGCAACGGGGGAAGGGAGGAGACCCAGTACTTC; CDR3aa: CASSNGGREETQYF; d_gene: .; j_gene: TRBJ2-5; v_gene: TRBV5-6; abundance: medium-sized
CDR3nt: TGTGCCAGCAGCTTGAGGGGTGCGGGATTAGGCTTCGGTGAAGCTTTCTTT; CDR3aa: CASSLRGAGLGFGEAFF; d_gene: .; j_gene: TRBJ1-1; v_gene: TRBV5-5; abundance: medium-sized
CDR3nt: TGTGCCAGCAGCCCCCGGACAGGGGGGGATTCACCCCTCCACTTT; CDR3aa: CASSPRTGGDSPLHF; d_gene: TRBD1; j_gene: TRBJ1-6; v_gene: TRBV7-2; abundance: many
CDR3nt: TGTGCCAGCAGCTTAGACAGGGGGGGCGAGCAGTACTTC; CDR3aa: CASSLDRGGEQYF; d_gene: .; j_gene: TRBJ2-7; v_gene: TRBV7-6; abundance: medium-sized
CDR3nt: TGTGCCAGCAGTTCTCCTGACACGTCCGGAAACACCATATATTTT; CDR3aa: CASSSPDTSGNTIYF; d_gene: .; j_gene: TRBJ1-3; v_gene: TRBV28; abundance: many
CDR3nt: TGTGCCAGCAGCTCCCGGGACGGAGCAGAGGATACGCAGTATTTT; CDR3aa: CASSSRDGAEDTQYF; d_gene: .; j_gene: TRBJ2-3; v_gene: TRBV7-8; abundance: many
CDR3nt: TGCAGTGCTCCGATAACAAACACTGAAGCTTTCTTT; CDR3aa: CSAPITNTEAFF; d_gene: .; j_gene: TRBJ1-1; v_gene: TRBV20-1; abundance: once
CDR3nt: TGTGCCAGCTCACCAGAGGGGCGAACTAATGAAAAACTGTTTTTT; CDR3aa: CASSPEGRTNEKLFF; d_gene: .; j_gene: TRBJ1-4; v_gene: TRBV18; abundance: many
CDR3nt: TGTGCCAGCAGCTTAAAGTGGGGACAGGGGTCCGGAAAGAACAATGAGCAGTTCTTC; CDR3aa: CASSLKWGQGSGKNNEQFF; d_gene: TRBD1; j_gene: TRBJ2-1; v_gene: TRBV7-8; abundance: many
CDR3nt: TGTGCCAGCAGCCGACGGACAGGAACGAACACTGAAGCTTTCTTT; CDR3aa: CASSRRTGTNTEAFF; d_gene: TRBD1; j_gene: TRBJ1-1; v_gene: TRBV4-2; abundance: medium-sized
CDR3nt: TGTGCCAGCAGCCTGGGGACAGATATCCCCCTTTACGAGCAGTACTTC; CDR3aa: CASSLGTDIPLYEQYF; d_gene: TRBD1; j_gene: TRBJ2-7; v_gene: TRBV5-5; abundance: medium-sized
CDR3nt: .; CDR3aa: CASSLVMGANVLTF; d_gene: .; j_gene: TRBJ2-6; v_gene: TRBV27; abundance: many
CDR3nt: TGTGCCAGCAGTTTTAAGGTCCCCGGATATGGTTCCAATCAGCCCCAGCATTTT; CDR3aa: CASSFKVPGYGSNQPQHF; d_gene: .; j_gene: TRBJ1-5; v_gene: TRBV12-3/TRBV12-4; abundance: many
CDR3nt: TGTGCCAGCAGGTCATTCGGGGCAACTGAAGCTTTCTTT; CDR3aa: CASRSFGATEAFF; d_gene: .; j_gene: TRBJ1-1; v_gene: TRBV6-6; abundance: few
CDR3nt: TGTGCCACCAGCAGCAGTTACAGGGAGGGCAATCAGCCCCAGCATTTT; CDR3aa: CATSSSYREGNQPQHF; d_gene: .; j_gene: TRBJ1-5; v_gene: TRBV15; abundance: medium-sized
CDR3nt: TGTGCCAGCAGCTTAGGAGGATTGAACACTGAAGCTTTCTTT; CDR3aa: CASSLGGLNTEAFF; d_gene: .; j_gene: TRBJ1-1; v_gene: TRBV7-9; abundance: medium-sized
CDR3nt: TGTGCCAGCAAAGGCCCTCAAGAGACCCAGTACTTC; CDR3aa: CASKGPQETQYF; d_gene: .; j_gene: TRBJ2-5; v_gene: TRBV21-1; abundance: many
CDR3nt: TGTGCCAGCAGTTTATTAACTAGCGGGGGGAGCACAGATACGCAGTATTTT; CDR3aa: CASSLLTSGGSTDTQYF; d_gene: TRBD2; j_gene: TRBJ2-3; v_gene: TRBV12-3/TRBV12-4; abundance: many
CDR3nt: TGCAGCTCCCTGGGGCTCCCAGATACGCAGTATTTT; CDR3aa: CSSLGLPDTQYF; d_gene: .; j_gene: TRBJ2-3; v_gene: TRBV29-1; abundance: .
CDR3nt: TGTGCCAGCACCAATTCCCGTGATACGCAGTATTTT; CDR3aa: CASTNSRDTQYF; d_gene: .; j_gene: TRBJ2-3; v_gene: TRBV7-9; abundance: medium-sized
CDR3nt: TGCAGTGCTAGACATCATATGGACGAGCAGTACTTC; CDR3aa: CSARHHMDEQYF; d_gene: .; j_gene: TRBJ2-7; v_gene: TRBV20-1; abundance: medium-sized
CDR3nt: TGCGCCAGTACAGGGGGCGCAGACTACGAGCAGTACTTC; CDR3aa: CASTGGADYEQYF; d_gene: TRBD1; j_gene: TRBJ2-7; v_gene: TRBV5-1; abundance: medium-sized
CDR3nt: TGTGCCAGCAGCTTAAGCCCAGCGGGGGCAGAGACCCAGTACTTC; CDR3aa: CASSLSPAGAETQYF; d_gene: TRBD2; j_gene: TRBJ2-5; v_gene: TRBV7-6; abundance: medium-sized
CDR3nt: TGTGCCAGCAGCTTGGGTGAGGGCAGCGCCTATGGCTACACCTTC; CDR3aa: CASSLGEGSAYGYTF; d_gene: .; j_gene: TRBJ1-2; v_gene: TRBV7-9; abundance: few
CDR3nt: TGTGCCAGCAGCTTTGACAGGGGTTACGAGCAGTACTTC; CDR3aa: CASSFDRGYEQYF; d_gene: TRBD1; j_gene: TRBJ2-7; v_gene: TRBV7-9; abundance: medium-sized
CDR3nt: TGTGCCATCAGTGGGCACGGGAGGACAGAGCCCCAGCATTTT; CDR3aa: CAISGHGRTEPQHF; d_gene: .; j_gene: TRBJ1-5; v_gene: TRBV10-3; abundance: medium-sized
CDR3nt: TGCGCCAGCAACCCGTCCAACAATCAGCCCCAGCATTTT; CDR3aa: CASNPSNNQPQHF; d_gene: .; j_gene: TRBJ1-5; v_gene: TRBV10-2; abundance: medium-sized
CDR3nt: TGTGCCAGCAGTTACTCCCCCCCCACCAGACAGGGGATATCTGGAAACACCATATATTTT; CDR3aa: CASSYSPPTRQGISGNTIYF; d_gene: TRBD1; j_gene: TRBJ1-3; v_gene: TRBV6-2/TRBV6-3; abundance: medium-sized
CDR3nt: TGCAGCGTAGAGGGGTCCCGGGACAATGAAAAACTGTTTTTT; CDR3aa: CSVEGSRDNEKLFF; d_gene: .; j_gene: TRBJ1-4; v_gene: TRBV29-1; abundance: medium-sized
CDR3nt: TGTGCCAGCAGTTTCGGACAGGGGATATATGGCTACACCTTC; CDR3aa: CASSFGQGIYGYTF; d_gene: TRBD1; j_gene: TRBJ1-2; v_gene: TRBV27; abundance: .
CDR3nt: TGCGCCAGCAGTGACAGGGGTCACCCTAGAGAGCAGTACTTC; CDR3aa: CASSDRGHPREQYF; d_gene: .; j_gene: TRBJ2-7; v_gene: TRBV10-2; abundance: many
CDR3nt: TGCGCCAGCAGCCAAGATTCGGCGGTCCCCTACGAGCAGTACTTC; CDR3aa: CASSQDSAVPYEQYF; d_gene: .; j_gene: TRBJ2-7; v_gene: TRBV4-3; abundance: few